The rows below give T cell receptor beta chains drawn from one sample of a study of cytomegalovirus exposure and HLA in healthy donors. Clones were sequenced by immunoSEQ multiplex PCR, and TCRdb holds only the in-frame ones, with some missing. This table has 130,000 or so clones, around 9% appearing once. Sequenced: PBMCs. The receptors come from a man aged 40-55 years in good health and CMV-seronegative. The CDR3 runs from the conserved cysteine through the conserved F or W. Fields, in order: J gene, D gene, clone size, V gene, CDR3 protein, CDR3 DNA. The D gene is left open where the match is weak. Clone size appears in some rows only: once, few, many, or a class for an expanded clone.

TRBJ2-3	TRBD2	NA	TRBV7-2	CASSGGGPGPSRRDTQYF	TGTGCCAGCAGCGGCGGGGGACCAGGCCCTTCACGCAGAGATACGCAGTATTTT
TRBJ1-6	TRBD1	few	TRBV6-5	CASSGDRRDSPLHF	TGTGCCAGCAGTGGGGACAGGCGGGATTCACCCCTCCACTTT
TRBJ2-7	TRBD2	NA	TRBV7-2	CASSFAGLAGNEQYF	TGTGCCAGCAGCTTCGCCGGACTAGCGGGGAACGAGCAGTACTTC
TRBJ1-5	NA	few	TRBV11-1	CASSPNPTDQPQHF	TGTGCCAGCAGCCCAAATCCTACAGATCAGCCCCAGCATTTT
TRBJ2-5	TRBD2	few	TRBV4-2	CASSQEVRGGGETQYF	TGTGCCAGCAGCCAAGAGGTACGGGGGGGCGGGGAGACCCAGTACTTC
TRBJ2-2	NA	NA	TRBV6-5	CASSYLGTANTGELFF	TGTGCCAGCAGTTACTTAGGGACTGCGAACACCGGGGAGCTGTTTTTT
TRBJ1-1	TRBD1	few	TRBV5-6	CASSFDRVSEAFF	TGTGCCAGCAGCTTTGACAGGGTGTCTGAAGCTTTCTTT
TRBJ1-1	TRBD1	NA	TRBV7-9	CASSPNWGQALGNTEAFF	TGTGCCAGCAGCCCTAATTGGGGACAGGCCCTCGGGAACACTGAAGCTTTCTTT
TRBJ1-2	TRBD1	few	TRBV29-1	CSVAGTGDYGYTF	TGCAGCGTTGCAGGGACAGGGGACTATGGCTACACCTTC
TRBJ2-7	NA	NA	TRBV9	CASSGQPTYEQYF	TGTGCCAGCAGCGGACAGCCTACCTACGAGCAGTACTTC
TRBJ2-3	NA	NA	TRBV5-8	CASSRLQATDTQYF	TGTGCCAGCAGCCGGTTGCAGGCAACAGATACGCAGTATTTT
TRBJ2-7	NA	NA	TRBV16	CASSHPGQKGDEQYF	TGTGCCAGCAGCCACCCCGGTCAAAAAGGGGACGAGCAGTACTTC
TRBJ2-3	TRBD2	many	TRBV4-2	CASSHGGGETDTQYF	TGTGCCAGCAGCCATGGCGGGGGGGAGACAGATACGCAGTATTTT
TRBJ1-2	TRBD1	few	TRBV7-9	CASSLFQGEGYTF	TGTGCCAGCAGCTTATTCCAGGGGGAAGGCTACACCTTC
TRBJ2-7	TRBD2	NA	TRBV7-3	CASSLTGTNEQYF	TGTGCCAGCAGCCTCACCGGGACTAACGAGCAGTACTTC
TRBJ1-2	TRBD1	few	TRBV27	CASSATGDGYGYTF	TGTGCCAGCAGTGCGACAGGGGATGGCTATGGCTACACCTTC
TRBJ2-3	TRBD1	NA	TRBV2	CASSGTGTGVDTQYF	TGTGCCAGCAGTGGAACCGGGACAGGGGTCGATACGCAGTATTTT
TRBJ2-1	NA	NA	TRBV5-6	CASSLYRDYLYEQFF	TGTGCCAGCAGCTTGTATCGCGACTACTTGTATGAGCAGTTCTTC
TRBJ1-6	TRBD1	few	TRBV7-6	CASSGQGWGSPLHF	TGTGCCAGCAGCGGACAGGGTTGGGGATCACCCCTCCACTTT
TRBJ2-6	NA	few	TRBV6-1	CASSEALRTTPGANVLTF	TGTGCCAGCAGTGAAGCGCTTCGGACAACCCCTGGGGCCAACGTCCTGACTTTC
TRBJ2-2	NA	few	TRBV19	CASSIGASGAGELFF	TGTGCCAGTAGTATCGGAGCCTCAGGGGCCGGGGAGCTGTTTTTT
TRBJ1-5	TRBD1	NA	TRBV19	CASSTRDRVGQPQHF	TGTGCCAGTAGTACCCGGGACAGGGTCGGTCAGCCCCAGCATTTT
TRBJ2-7	NA	NA	TRBV10-3	CAISSQGGRDEQYF	TGTGCCATCAGCTCACAGGGAGGGCGGGACGAGCAGTACTTC
TRBJ2-2	TRBD2	few	TRBV4-3	CASSHSTGGTGELFF	TGCGCCAGCAGCCATTCTACGGGGGGGACCGGGGAGCTGTTTTTT
TRBJ1-1	TRBD1	NA	TRBV13	CASSNRGISEAFF	TGTGCCAGCAGCAACAGGGGTATCTCTGAAGCTTTCTTT
TRBJ2-1	NA	NA	TRBV7-2	CASSLLGGPNEQFF	TGTGCCAGCAGCTTACTCGGGGGGCCAAATGAGCAGTTCTTC
TRBJ1-3	NA	few	TRBV6-6	CASSRDTRNTIYF	TGTGCCAGCAGCAGGGACACCCGAAACACCATATATTTT
TRBJ1-2	NA	few	TRBV25-1	CASSLGAAGGYTF	TGTGCCAGCAGCCTAGGAGCGGCAGGAGGCTACACCTTC
TRBJ2-2	TRBD2	NA	TRBV19	CASSIRLAGNTGELFF	TGTGCCAGTAGTATTCGACTAGCGGGGAACACCGGGGAGCTGTTTTTT
TRBJ2-7	NA	NA	TRBV4-1	CASSQDTRLPWYEQYF	TGCGCCAGCAGCCAAGATACGAGACTCCCTTGGTACGAGCAGTACTTC
TRBJ2-3	TRBD1	few	TRBV20-1	CSAKDRDTQYF	TGCAGTGCTAAGGACAGGGATACGCAGTATTTT
TRBJ2-5	TRBD2	NA	TRBV29-1	CSVGVGTSMETQYF	TGCAGCGTTGGTGTAGGGACTAGCATGGAGACCCAGTACTTC
TRBJ2-3	TRBD2	NA	TRBV5-5	CASSLAGTSGLTDTQYF	TGTGCCAGCAGCTTGGCCGGGACTAGCGGGCTCACAGATACGCAGTATTTT
TRBJ2-2	TRBD1	few	TRBV7-9	CASSAYGTGGTGELFF	TGTGCCAGCAGCGCCTACGGGACAGGAGGGACCGGGGAGCTGTTTTTT
TRBJ2-7	TRBD1	NA	TRBV6-5	CASSYRQGPAGERYF	TGTGCCAGCAGTTACCGACAGGGGCCCGCTGGGGAGCGGTACTTC
TRBJ2-1	TRBD2	few	TRBV6-6	CASSYKRGGYNEQFF	TGTGCCAGCAGTTACAAGCGGGGGGGCTACAATGAGCAGTTCTTC
TRBJ2-7	NA	few	TRBV19	CASSIRVGQSEQYF	TGTGCCAGTAGTATTAGGGTGGGGCAATCCGAGCAGTACTTC
TRBJ2-2	NA	few	TRBV5-6	CARSLGDGEPFF	TGTGCCAGAAGCTTGGGTGACGGGGAGCCGTTCTTT
TRBJ1-1	NA	NA	TRBV4-2	CASSQRERNTEAFF	TGTGCCAGCAGCCAACGGGAGAGGAACACTGAAGCTTTCTTT
TRBJ1-5	NA	NA	TRBV30	CAWTTGPRQPQHF	TGTGCCTGGACTACAGGTCCCCGTCAGCCCCAGCATTTT
TRBJ2-7	TRBD2	NA	TRBV7-2	CASSLRRGFSYEQYF	TGTGCCAGCAGCTTAAGGCGGGGGTTCTCCTACGAGCAGTACTTC
TRBJ1-1	NA	few	TRBV11-2	CASSLAGVGTEAFF	TGTGCCAGCAGCTTAGCAGGGGTCGGGACTGAAGCTTTCTTT